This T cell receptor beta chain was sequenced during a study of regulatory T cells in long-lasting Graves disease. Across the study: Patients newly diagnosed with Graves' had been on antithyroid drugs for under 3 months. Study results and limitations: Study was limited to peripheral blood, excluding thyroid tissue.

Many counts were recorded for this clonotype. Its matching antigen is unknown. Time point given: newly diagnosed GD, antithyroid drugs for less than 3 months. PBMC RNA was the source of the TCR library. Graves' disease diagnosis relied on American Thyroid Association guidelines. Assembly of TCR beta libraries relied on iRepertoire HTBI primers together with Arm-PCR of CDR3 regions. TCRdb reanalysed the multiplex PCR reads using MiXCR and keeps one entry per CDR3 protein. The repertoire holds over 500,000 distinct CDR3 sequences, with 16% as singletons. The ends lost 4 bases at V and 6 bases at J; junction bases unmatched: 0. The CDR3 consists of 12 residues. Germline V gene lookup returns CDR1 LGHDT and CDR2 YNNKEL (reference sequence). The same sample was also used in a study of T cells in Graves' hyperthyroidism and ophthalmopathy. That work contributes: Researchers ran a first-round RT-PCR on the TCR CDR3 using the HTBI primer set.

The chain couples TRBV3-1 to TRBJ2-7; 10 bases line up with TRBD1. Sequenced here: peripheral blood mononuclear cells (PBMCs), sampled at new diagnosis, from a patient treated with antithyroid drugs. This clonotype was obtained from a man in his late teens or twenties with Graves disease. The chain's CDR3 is CASSRTGGEQYF. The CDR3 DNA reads TGTGCCAGCAGCCGGACAGGGGGCGAGCAGTACTTC.